Presented here are 25 T cell receptor beta chains from one specimen sequenced in a study of cytomegalovirus exposure and HLA in healthy donors. A multiplex PCR was run with 60 Vbeta primers and 13 Jbeta primers. Sequencing used immunoSEQ multiplex PCR; TCRdb keeps in-frame clones, though not all of them. The sample shows 140,000 to 150,000 clones, 9.7% of them seen only once. The sample comprised PBMCs. Receptors originate from a middle-aged man in good health and CMV-seronegative.

This clone was picked up a small number of times. The rearrangement uses TRBV7-9 and TRBJ2-7; perhaps TRBD1 as D (6 bases). Trimming took off 1 base at V and 2 bases at J, with 12 bases between the two ends. The CDR3 is 15 amino acids. CDR1 and CDR2 from the germline V gene are SEHNR and FQNEAQ (reference sequence). The CDR3 sequence: CASSLVGTYPYEQYF. The DNA for the CDR3 is TGTGCCAGCAGCTTAGTAGGGACATACCCCTACGAGCAGTACTTC.

The CDR3 spells CASSEGGQPQHF. The CDR3 DNA reads as TGCGCCAGCAGCGAAGGAGGTCAGCCCCAGCATTTT. V gene TRBV10-1 combines with J gene TRBJ1-5; D not resolved. The CDR3 extends over 12 amino acids. V lost 6 bases, J lost 6 bases, and 9 bases lay in between. Germline CDR1 WNHNN, CDR2 SYGVQD (reference sequence).

This clone was seen a handful of times. This chain links TRBV6-6 with TRBJ2-7; 9 bases are shared with TRBD1. Trimming cost V 7 bases and J 5 bases; bases outside gene matches: 12. The CDR3 runs to 15 residues. Germline lookup yields CDR1 MNHNY and CDR2 SVGAGI (reference sequence). CDR3 nucleotide sequence: TGTGCCAGCAACTCCGCCGGGACAGGGAGGGACGAGCAGTACTTC. This translates into CASNSAGTGRDEQYF.

The CDR3 region has the DNA TGTGCCAGCAGTGAAAGGGAGACGCGGATATACGAGCAGTACTTC. As protein: CASSERETRIYEQYF. The chain joins TRBV6-1 to TRBJ2-7; the D gene is possibly TRBD2 (5 bases). The length of the CDR3 is 15 residues. The V and J ends lost 2 bases and 4 bases respectively, with 15 bases between them. Germline loops: CDR1 MNHNS, CDR2 SASEGT.

This clone was counted a few times. The V gene is TRBV2, the J gene TRBJ1-4; 7 bases fit TRBD1. Germline V CDR1 and CDR2: SNHLY, FYNNEI. This CDR3 contains 15 residues. The ends lost 6 bases at V and 4 bases at J; junction bases unmatched: 8. CDR3 coding DNA: TGTGCCAGCAGGGTAACCGGGACAGATAATGAAAAACTGTTTTTT. The encoded protein is CASRVTGTDNEKLFF.

J is TRBJ2-7 and V is TRBV27; TRBD2 might be the D (5 bases). V was clipped by 6 bases and J by 0 bases, with 6 bases between them. Looked up from germline, CDR1 is MNHEY and CDR2 is SMNVEV (reference sequence). CDR3 length: 12 amino acids. CDR3: CASSRDSYEQYF. The CDR3 DNA sequence: TGTGCCAGCAGCCGGGACTCCTACGAGCAGTACTTC.

This clone was seen more than once but under ten times. The J gene is TRBJ1-2, the V gene TRBV27, with 8 bases fitting TRBD1. This CDR3 spans 16 amino acids. From germline, CDR1 is MNHEY and CDR2 SMNVEV (reference sequence). V lost 5 bases, J lost 0 bases, and 8 bases stayed unmatched. CDR3: CASSELQGGTNYGYTF. The DNA for the CDR3 is TGTGCCAGCAGTGAACTACAGGGGGGAACTAACTATGGCTACACCTTC.

This chain connects TRBV10-3 to TRBJ2-3; D possibly corresponds to TRBD1 (6 bases). CDR3 length: 15 amino acids. CDR1 and CDR2 (germline): ENHRY, SYGVKD. Deletions cut 4 bases from V and 2 bases from J, with 13 bases between. CDR3 residues: CAISAQGGTTDTQYF. The CDR3 nucleotides are TGTGCCATCAGTGCCCAAGGGGGTACCACAGATACGCAGTATTTT.

This clone was counted a few times. The V call is TRBV19, the J call TRBJ1-2, with a possible D match to TRBD1 (5 bases). The V end lost 3 bases, the J end lost 8 bases, and 16 bases lay between the germline ends. Germline CDR1 is LNHDA and CDR2 is SQIVND (reference sequence). The CDR3 sequence is 14 residues long. The CDR3 DNA is TGTGCCAGTAGTATCGGGGAGGGGACGGGAGGCTACACCTTC. Protein sequence: CASSIGEGTGGYTF.

This chain joins TRBV10-1 and TRBJ1-1; no firm D call. V lost 1 base and J 4 bases, leaving 10 bases between the germline ends. The germline CDR1 and CDR2 sequences are WNHNN and SYGVQD (reference sequence). This CDR3 has 14 residues. The CDR3 region is CASSEFAGGTEAFF. The CDR3 coding sequence is TGCGCCAGCAGTGAGTTTGCCGGCGGCACTGAAGCTTTCTTT.

This clone was seen a handful of times. The rearrangement links TRBV28 to TRBJ2-7; possibly TRBD1 for D (6 bases). The CDR3 totals 14 residues. The germline V and J ends were trimmed by 5 bases and 2 bases, with 13 bases remaining between them. From germline, CDR1 is MDHEN and CDR2 SYDVKM. The CDR3 region is CASSPRDKPYEQYF. CDR3 sequence (DNA): TGTGCCAGCAGTCCCCGGGACAAACCCTACGAGCAGTACTTC. The full variable domain, rest sourced from reference TRBV28 and TRBJ2-7, is DVKVTQSSRYLVKRTGEKVFLECVQDMDHENMFWYRQDPGLGLRLIYFSYDVKMKEKGDIPEGYSVSREKKERFSLILESASTNQTSMYLCASSPRDKPYEQYFGPGTRLTVT.

The rearrangement links TRBV2 to TRBJ1-4, with 7 bases matching TRBD1. CDR1 is SNHLY and CDR2 is FYNNEI in the germline V gene. CDR3 length equals 14 residues. J was trimmed by 3 bases and V by 8 bases; bases with no gene match: 6. The CDR3 reads CASGRQGANEKLFF. The CDR3 DNA is TGTGCCAGCGGCCGACAGGGAGCTAATGAAAAACTGTTTTTT.

This clone occurred a few times. The chain is built from TRBV11-2 and TRBJ2-1, with TRBD2 as a possible D gene (6 bases). CDR1 SGHAT and CDR2 FQNNGV come from the germline V gene. The CDR3 extends over 16 amino acids. Trimming left V 3 bases short and J 0 bases short, with 12 bases between. CDR3 nucleotides: TGTGCCAGCAGCTTGGGGGGACGGAGCTCCTACAATGAGCAGTTCTTC. Its protein product is CASSLGGRSSYNEQFF.

V and J are TRBV4-2 and TRBJ2-7, with a weak D call TRBD2 (6 bases). The germline CDR1 and CDR2 sequences are LGHNA and YNFKEQ. V lost 0 bases, J lost 0 bases, and 21 bases lay in between. The CDR3 runs 19 residues. This chain's CDR3 is CASSQELTRGSQGSYEQYF. CDR3 coding DNA: TGTGCCAGCAGCCAAGAACTGACTAGAGGGTCCCAAGGCTCCTACGAGCAGTACTTC.

This clone was seen only a few times. The V and J genes are TRBV19 and TRBJ2-5; D call uncertain. The J call may be faulty, since TRBJ2-7 better matches the DNA end. The CDR3 has 14 amino acids. Germline V gene data show CDR1 as LNHDA and CDR2 as SQIVND (reference sequence). The CDR3 DNA is TGTGCCAGTAGTATAGGGCCAGGCTCCTACGAGCAGTACTTC. It translates to CASSIGPGSYEQYF.

This clone was seen many times. In DNA form, the CDR3 reads TGTGCCTTCCGACTAGCGGGGAAAGAGACCCAGTACTTC. Its translation: CAFRLAGKETQYF. This chain joins TRBV30 and TRBJ2-5, with 11 nucleotides matching TRBD2. The CDR3 has 13 residues. V gave up 7 bases and J gave up 3 bases; unmatched junction bases: 4. Germline loops: CDR1 GTSNPN, CDR2 SVGIG (reference sequence).

This clone showed up just a few times. This rearrangement joins TRBV9 to TRBJ2-5; weak D call: TRBD2 (6 bases). The CDR3 is made up of 15 amino acids. Germline CDR1 reads SGDLS; CDR2 reads YYNGEE. The V end was cut by 4 bases, the J end by 4 bases, with 17 bases between. In DNA form, the CDR3 reads TGTGCCAGCAGCCGCGGACCTCGGGGGTCAGAGACCCAGTACTTC. Amino acid sequence: CASSRGPRGSETQYF.

The chain employs TRBV18 and TRBJ2-5; tentatively, D is TRBD1 (6 bases). This CDR3 is 14 amino acids long. CDR1 and CDR2 from the germline V gene are KGHSH and LQKENI. Trimming took 3 bases from V and 4 from J, leaving 12 bases between them. The CDR3 loop reads CASSPGRGRETQYF. The CDR3 DNA follows: TGTGCCAGCTCACCTGGCAGGGGACGAGAGACCCAGTACTTC.

This clone was picked up a small number of times. The J gene is TRBJ2-7, the V gene TRBV19, with TRBD2 identical over 10 bases. The CDR3 runs 13 residues. V was pared by 4 bases and J by 5 bases, with 2 bases of the junction left unmatched. Germline values: CDR1 LNHDA, CDR2 SQIVND (reference sequence). The CDR3 is CASSTLAGDEQYF. In nucleotides, the CDR3 is TGTGCCAGTAGTACCCTAGCGGGAGACGAGCAGTACTTC.

In its sample, this clone was seen a few times. The chain couples TRBV6-6 to TRBJ2-7; D not resolved. The CDR3 is 13 residues long. Trimming cost V 5 bases and J 3 bases, with 11 bases left between them. Per the germline V gene, CDR1 is MNHNY and CDR2 is SVGAGI (reference sequence). In DNA form, the CDR3 reads TGTGCCAGCAGTCCGCGACCGGGCTACGAGCAGTACTTC. Its translation is CASSPRPGYEQYF.

The chain couples TRBV6-5 to TRBJ2-7, with 8 bases aligning to TRBD1. V was pared by 5 bases and J by 0 bases, with 6 bases of the junction left unmatched. There are 15 residues in the CDR3. The germline V gene encodes CDR1 MNHEY and CDR2 SVGAGI. CDR3 in amino acids: CASSPSGTGSYEQYF. The CDR3 DNA reads TGTGCCAGCAGTCCCTCCGGGACAGGCTCCTACGAGCAGTACTTC.

The chain is built from TRBV30 and TRBJ1-3; D not resolved. The CDR3 is 15 amino acids. In germline, CDR1 is GTSNPN, CDR2 SVGIG (reference sequence). The V gene lost 0 bases and the J gene lost 0 bases, with 9 bases spanning the gap. The CDR3 nucleotides read TGTGCCTGGAGTGTACTTGGTGGCTCTGGAAACACCATATATTTT. It encodes CAWSVLGGSGNTIYF.

This clone was counted between two and nine times. CDR3 coding DNA: TGTGCCAGCAGTGAAGCTGGGCTAGCGGCCAACGAGCAGTACTTC. Its protein product is CASSEAGLAANEQYF. This chain links TRBV2 with TRBJ2-7; the match to TRBD2 covers 7 bases. The V segment lost 0 bases and the J segment 5 bases; nucleotides outside the gene matches: 7. Germline-derived CDR1 and CDR2 are SNHLY and FYNNEI. The CDR3 loop spans 15 amino acids.

The rearrangement joins TRBV11-2 to TRBJ2-3; 12 nucleotides align to TRBD2. Germline CDR1 reads SGHAT; CDR2 reads FQNNGV. The CDR3 totals 14 residues. Trimming cost V 4 bases and J 9 bases; bases outside gene matches: 5. The CDR3, as DNA: TGTGCCAGCAGCTCCGGACTAGCGGGGCCGACGCAGTATTTT. Translating gives CASSSGLAGPTQYF. The full variable domain, with the rest looked up from reference TRBV11-2 and TRBJ2-3, is EAGVAQSPRYKIIEKRQSVAFWCNPISGHATLYWYQQILGQGPKLLIQFQNNGVVDDSQLPKDRFSAERLKGVDSTLKIQPAKLEDSAVYLCASSSGLAGPTQYFGPGTRLTVL.

The rearrangement links TRBV5-4 to TRBJ2-2, with 14 nucleotides matching TRBD2. The CDR3 sequence is 15 residues long. CDR1 and CDR2 (germline): SGHNT, YYREEE (reference sequence). V lost 5 bases and J lost 4; bases outside the gene matches: 1. CDR3 in DNA: TGTGCCAGCAGAGGACTAGCGGGAGGCACCGGGGAGCTGTTTTTT. This translates into CASRGLAGGTGELFF.